Below are 19 T cell receptor beta chains sequenced from a single sample in a study of blood T cell repertoires in COVID-19. Clones were read by immunoSEQ multiplex PCR, and TCRdb kept only the in-frame ones, dropping some. The sample yields 200,000 to 300,000 clones, 70% to 90% seen once. Specimen: peripheral blood. The source of these receptors is a man older than 75 with acute or convalescent COVID-19.

The chain combines TRBV3-1 (or the pseudogene TRBV3-2) with TRBJ1-1, with 8 bases fitting TRBD1. V shed 6 bases and J 5 bases; nucleotides not matched to a gene: 8. Germline V gene sequence: CDR1 LGHDT, CDR2 YNNKEL (reference sequence). The CDR3 sequence is 14 residues long. The CDR3 DNA reads as TGTGCCAGCAGACAATCCAGGGGGCGAACTGAAGCTTTCTTT. It yields the protein CASRQSRGRTEAFF.

The rearrangement joins TRBV7-3 to TRBJ2-3; 8 bases match TRBD2. The CDR3 is made up of 18 amino acids. Trimming at V came to 1 base and at J to 0 bases, leaving 9 bases not matched to a gene. CDR1 is SGHTA and CDR2 is FQGTGA in the germline V gene. CDR3 DNA sequence: TGTGCCAGCAGCTTAAACGGGAGGGCCCGAGCGAGCACAGATACGCAGTATTTT. Residues: CASSLNGRARASTDTQYF.

The CDR3 sequence: CASKPGLAAYNEQFF. As DNA, the CDR3 is TGTGCCAGCAAACCGGGACTAGCGGCCTACAATGAGCAGTTCTTC. This chain connects TRBV2 to TRBJ2-1; 11 bases map to TRBD2. The CDR3 sequence is 15 residues long. V gave up 7 bases and J gave up 2 bases; unmatched junction bases: 4. Germline-derived CDR1 and CDR2 are SNHLY and FYNNEI.

The table lists this clone with a few counts. This chain links TRBV5-1 with TRBJ1-5, with D tentatively TRBD1 (6 bases). This CDR3 is built from 21 residues. Germline V lookup: CDR1 SGHRS, CDR2 YFSETQ. With 1 base removed from V and 7 bases from J, the gap between germline ends came to 33 bases. The CDR3 DNA reads as TGCGCCAGCAGCTTGCGGTGCGTCCCTCACCTGAGTAACAGGGTAGAGCAGCCCCAGCATTTT. Translating it yields CASSLRCVPHLSNRVEQPQHF.

This rearrangement joins TRBV5-4 to TRBJ2-3; D is ambiguous. Trimming cost V 2 bases and J 6 bases, with 7 bases left between them. This CDR3 has 12 residues. Germline CDR1 is SGHNT and CDR2 is YYREEE (reference sequence). The CDR3: CASSFEADTQYF. The CDR3 coding sequence is TGTGCCAGCAGCTTCGAAGCGGATACGCAGTATTTT. The full variable domain, rest sourced from reference TRBV5-4 and TRBJ2-3, is ETGVTQSPTHLIKTRGQQVTLRCSSQSGHNTVSWYQQALGQGPQFIFQYYREEENGRGNFPPRFSGLQFPNYSSELNVNALELDDSALYLCASSFEADTQYFGPGTRLTVL.

The chain links TRBV11-3 to TRBJ2-1, with TRBD2 identical over 11 bases. Looked up from germline, CDR1 is SGHNT and CDR2 is YENEEA. The V and J ends lost 1 base and 9 bases, in that order; junction bases with no gene match: 2. The CDR3 runs 14 residues. CDR3 coding DNA: TGTGCCAGCAGCTTAGCCACTAGCGGGGGTGAGCAGTTCTTC. Its protein is CASSLATSGGEQFF.

J is TRBJ2-5 and V is TRBV7-2; unclear D gene. The CDR3 has 16 amino acids. The V and J ends lost 1 base and 9 bases respectively, with 21 bases between them. Germline CDR1 SGHTA, CDR2 FQGNSA. The DNA of the CDR3 is TGTGCCAGCAGCTTAGGCGGAGTCCCCTCAACCCGGCCCCAGTACTTC. Amino acid sequence: CASSLGGVPSTRPQYF.

The chain employs TRBV2 and TRBJ2-1; 7 nucleotides match TRBD2. Germline V lookup: CDR1 SNHLY, CDR2 FYNNEI. With V trimmed by 5 bases and J by 10 bases, 2 bases remained unmatched. The length of the CDR3 is 11 residues. The CDR3, as DNA: TGTGCCAGCAGTCAGACTAGCGAGCAGTTCTTC. Amino acids: CASSQTSEQFF.

This chain joins TRBV11-3 and TRBJ1-1; tentatively, D is TRBD1 (6 bases). The V gene lost 3 bases and the J gene lost 12 bases, with 14 bases spanning the gap. The CDR3 length is 12 residues. Germline V gives CDR1 SGHNT, CDR2 YENEEA. This CDR3 is CASSLSGTIPFF. As DNA, the CDR3 is TGTGCCAGCAGCTTGTCCGGGACAATTCCTTTCTTT.

The chain has TRBV19 and TRBJ2-1, with TRBD1 identical over 12 bases. V lost 7 bases and J lost 8; bases outside the gene matches: 12. The CDR3 loop spans 16 amino acids. Germline V gives CDR1 LNHDA, CDR2 SQIVND (reference sequence). The CDR3 DNA reads as TGTGCCAGTACCAAACGGGGGACAGGGGGCTGGGATGAGCAGTTCTTC. Its translation is CASTKRGTGGWDEQFF. The full variable domain, completed using reference TRBV19 and TRBJ2-1, is DGGITQSPKYLFRKEGQNVTLSCEQNLNHDAMYWYRQDPGQGLRLIYYSQIVNDFQKGDIAEGYSVSREKKESFPLTVTSAQKNPTAFYLCASTKRGTGGWDEQFFGPGTRLTVL.

This clone was recorded once. The V gene is TRBV19, the J gene TRBJ2-7, with D maybe TRBD1 (6 bases). CDR1 is LNHDA, CDR2 SQIVND, per germline (reference sequence). CDR3 size: 14 residues. The germline V and J ends were trimmed by 7 bases and 0 bases, with 13 bases remaining between them. Here the CDR3 reads CASKGDGFSYEQYF. The CDR3 region has the DNA TGTGCCAGTAAGGGGGACGGCTTCTCCTACGAGCAGTACTTC.

In nucleotides, the CDR3 is TGTGCCAGCAGCTTAGTGGACAGGAAGATCTCCTACGAGCAGTACTTC. This sequence encodes CASSLVDRKISYEQYF. V and J are TRBV7-8 and TRBJ2-7, with 7 bases aligning to TRBD1. The CDR3 contains 16 residues. Per the germline V gene, CDR1 is SGHVS and CDR2 is FQNEAQ. The V and J ends lost 1 base and 0 bases, in that order; junction bases with no gene match: 6. The variable domain in full, completed from reference TRBV7-8 and TRBJ2-7, reads GAGVSQSPRYKVAKRGQDVALRCDPISGHVSLFWYQQALGQGPEFLTYFQNEAQLDKSGLPSDRFFAERPEGSVSTLKIQRTQQEDSAVYLCASSLVDRKISYEQYFGPGTRLTVT.

This clone was seen a few times. The genes are TRBV18 and TRBJ2-7, with TRBD1 identical over 11 bases. V dropped 5 bases and J dropped 3; count of bases not matched to a gene: 6. The CDR3 contains 15 residues. The V gene's germline CDR1 is KGHSH and CDR2 LQKENI. The CDR3 sequence: CASSTKGQGVYEQYF. In nucleotides, the CDR3 is TGTGCCAGCTCAACCAAGGGACAGGGGGTCTACGAGCAGTACTTC.

The count of this clone is one. The gene calls are TRBV7-9 and TRBJ1-5, with a possible D match to TRBD1 (5 bases). Germline loops: CDR1 SEHNR, CDR2 FQNEAQ (reference sequence). The CDR3 covers 13 residues. V dropped 5 bases and J dropped 5 bases, with 10 bases sitting between them. CDR3 nucleotides: TGTGCCAGCAGCCCTGGAGGGGATCAGCCCCAGCATTTT. It is translated as CASSPGGDQPQHF. Based on the CDR3 plus reference TRBV7-9 and TRBJ1-5, the full variable domain is DTGVSQNPRHKITKRGQNVTFRCDPISEHNRLYWYRQTLGQGPEFLTYFQNEAQLEKSRLLSDRFSAERPKGSFSTLEIQRTEQGDSAMYLCASSPGGDQPQHFGDGTRLSIL.

V gene TRBV5-1 combines with J gene TRBJ2-7; tentative D call: TRBD1 (6 bases). Germline V CDR1 and CDR2: SGHRS, YFSETQ. The CDR3 runs 15 residues. The ends were cut back, 1 base at V and 2 bases at J, with 13 bases in the middle. The CDR3 protein is CASSLTGLPTYEQYF. CDR3 sequence (DNA): TGCGCCAGCAGCTTGACAGGGCTACCTACCTACGAGCAGTACTTC.

The chain joins TRBV28 to TRBJ2-7; 7 positions match TRBD1. CDR3 length: 15 amino acids. After removal of 1 base from V and 2 bases from J, the junction contained 5 bases not matched to a gene. Germline V CDR1 and CDR2: MDHEN, SYDVKM. The CDR3 sequence is CASSLSGGLTYEQYF. CDR3 bases: TGTGCCAGCAGTTTATCAGGGGGTCTAACCTACGAGCAGTACTTC.

The chain employs TRBV4-2 and TRBJ1-4, with 9 bases that match TRBD1. Losses at the gene ends were 6 bases for V and 0 bases for J; bases not matched to a gene: 2. Germline V gene lookup returns CDR1 LGHNA and CDR2 YNFKEQ. This CDR3 is 15 amino acids long. The CDR3 protein is CASSTGGATNEKLFF. The CDR3 DNA sequence: TGTGCCAGCAGTACAGGGGGCGCAACTAATGAAAAACTGTTTTTT.

This rearrangement joins TRBV3-1 (or the pseudogene TRBV3-2) to TRBJ1-2, with no clear D. The CDR3 spans 13 residues. V was trimmed by 1 base and J by 5 bases, leaving 8 bases between them. Germline CDR1 reads LGHDT; CDR2 reads YNNKEL (reference sequence). The DNA for the CDR3 is TGTGCCAGCAGCCAAGGTAACGGTTATGGCTACACCTTC. Translated: CASSQGNGYGYTF.

Concerning this clone: At one boundary the junction diverges from the germline segment, which might be a read error. The chain joins TRBV6-2 or TRBV6-3 to TRBJ2-5; D might be TRBD2 (5 bases). CDR3 size: 15 residues. Germline CDR1 reads MNHEY; CDR2 reads SVGEGT. The chain's CDR3 is CASSYSRSGGEAQYF. CDR3 nucleotide sequence: TGTGCCAGCAGTTACAGCAGGAGCGGAGGAGAGGCCCAGTACTTC.